This T cell receptor (beta chain) emerged from a study of shared clonotypes between healthy human individuals. V lost 4 bases and J lost 6; bases outside the gene matches: 16. Germline V CDR1 and CDR2: SGHRS, YFSETQ. CDR3 size: 16 residues. As concerns this clone: Its antigen is unknown.

CD45RO-negative, CCR7-positively selected cells formed the naive CD8 fraction, excluding terminally differentiated effector memory CD45RA+ cells. Regarding the study as a whole: For sorted subsets, rarefaction showed incomplete sequencing despite large depth. Memory subsets generally showed lower estimated richness than naive subsets. About 5.2% was the fraction of naive CD4 clonotypes found shared across several donors.

Authors' methods: ImmunoSEQ junction-only sequences lacked quality scores, so their filtering differed. Generated by immunoSEQ multiplex PCR, the TCRdb table keeps only in-frame clones and is missing some. V, J and clone size derive from that table, while D and trimming were established from the DNA sequence. Here the sample spans around 620,000 clones, roughly 95% being singletons. The TCR originated in a woman in her twenties or thirties in good health. Sequencing was performed on naive CD8+ T cells sorted from blood. V usage is TRBV5-1 and J usage is TRBJ2-7, with TRBD2 matching over 7 bases. The CDR3 loop reads CASSPPRAGRLTEQYF. The CDR3 nucleotides read TGCGCCAGCAGCCCCCCACGAGCGGGGAGGCTTACCGAGCAGTACTTC.